These 31 T cell receptor beta chains share one sample of origin, sequenced in a study of CD8 T cells in ankylosing spondylitis. MiXCR was run by TCRdb on the 5' RACE reads, yielding one entry per CDR3 protein. The sample lists fewer than 130,000 distinct CDR3 sequences, less than 25% occurring once. The source material was synovial fluid, either unsorted or a sorted T cell fraction (not recorded which). The receptors here all came from a male donor with ankylosing spondylitis.

This clonotype has more than one count but fewer than ten. The rearrangement uses TRBV20-1 and TRBJ2-2; D possibly corresponds to TRBD2 (6 bases). The V end was cut by 1 base, the J end by 3 bases, with 12 bases between. Germline CDR1 DFQATT, CDR2 SNEGSKA (reference sequence). The CDR3 runs to 15 residues. CDR3 nucleotide sequence: TGCAGTGCTAGAGTATCGGGAGTCGACACCGGGGAGCTGTTTTTT. Its protein is CSARVSGVDTGELFF.

Comment on this clonotype: Being one base from a much bigger clone, this may be a read error. Written as DNA, the CDR3 is TGTGCCAGCAGCGCGGACAGGGACGGGACCCAGTACTTC. Translated: CASSADRDGTQYF. The chain recombines TRBV7-7 with TRBJ2-5; 8 nucleotides align to TRBD1. Germline CDR1 reads SSHAT; CDR2 reads FNYEAQ (reference sequence). This CDR3 is built from 13 residues. V was pared by 5 bases and J by 7 bases, with 6 bases of the junction left unmatched.

The chain combines TRBV3-1 with TRBJ2-5, with D possibly being TRBD2 (6 bases). The ends were cut back, 1 base at V and 0 bases at J, with 9 bases in the middle. Germline loops: CDR1 LGHDT, CDR2 YNNKEL (reference sequence). This CDR3 contains 15 residues. As DNA, the CDR3 is TGTGCCAGCAGCCAAGGACTAGAGTACCAAGAGACCCAGTACTTC. This codes for CASSQGLEYQETQYF.

The sample holds many counts of this clonotype. V gene TRBV20-1 combines with J gene TRBJ1-1; weak D call: TRBD1 (5 bases). Deletions cut 6 bases from V and 5 bases from J, with 13 bases between. The CDR3 covers 12 residues. Germline V CDR1 and CDR2: DFQATT, SNEGSKA (reference sequence). CDR3 DNA sequence: TGCAGTGCAGACCAGGGAGGAACTGAAGCTTTCTTT. This sequence encodes CSADQGGTEAFF.

This chain connects TRBV7-2 to TRBJ2-3; tentative D call: TRBD2 (6 bases). Germline loops: CDR1 SGHTA, CDR2 FQGNSA. V lost 1 base and J lost 3, with 14 bases in between. The CDR3 is 16 residues long. Here the CDR3 DNA reads TGTGCCAGCAGCTTAGTGGGGGGACGGGGAACAGATACGCAGTATTTT. Translating it yields CASSLVGGRGTDTQYF.

The V and J genes are TRBV28 and TRBJ2-2; 8 bases agree with TRBD2. Germline V gives CDR1 MDHEN, CDR2 SYDVKM. The junction had 12 bases not matched to a gene; V was cut back by 4 bases and J by 5 bases. The CDR3 runs to 17 residues. The CDR3 region has the DNA TGTGCCAGCAGTTCGCTGTCGGGGGGGGTCAATACCGGGGAGCTGTTTTTT. Protein product: CASSSLSGGVNTGELFF.

The CDR3 loop is CASSPQRSGRVKETQYF. Here the CDR3 DNA reads TGTGCCAGCAGCCCCCAAAGGAGCGGGAGGGTGAAAGAGACCCAGTACTTC. This chain joins TRBV11-2 and TRBJ2-5; 10 bases fit TRBD2. The J segment lost 3 bases and the V segment lost 5 bases, leaving 12 bases of the junction unmatched. The length of the CDR3 is 17 residues. Germline lookup yields CDR1 SGHAT and CDR2 FQNNGV.

This clonotype was detected a few times. The rearrangement joins TRBV2 to TRBJ1-5; possibly TRBD1 for D (6 bases). The germline CDR1 and CDR2 sequences are SNHLY and FYNNEI. This CDR3 region has 13 residues. Trimming took off 8 bases at V and 5 bases at J, with 13 bases between the two ends. The CDR3 DNA reads TGTGCCAGCGGGCCCAGGGGAGATCAGCCCCAGCATTTT. As protein: CASGPRGDQPQHF.

This clonotype has only a few counts. This chain links TRBV6-1 with TRBJ2-7; D is ambiguous. Between the trimmed V and J ends, which lost 5 bases and 3 bases, there was a span of 5 bases. This CDR3 is built from 11 residues. Germline V CDR1 and CDR2: MNHNS, SASEGT. The CDR3 spells CASSLYYEQYV. In DNA, the CDR3 is TGTGCCAGCAGTTTATACTACGAGCAGTACGTC.

Only a few counts were recorded for this clonotype. V gene TRBV20-1 combines with J gene TRBJ2-1, with D unclear. This CDR3 spans 14 amino acids. V was trimmed by 4 bases and J by 4 bases, leaving 14 bases between them. Germline CDR1 reads DFQATT; CDR2 reads SNEGSKA (reference sequence). The CDR3 sequence: CSAKLWRQYNEQFF. The CDR3 DNA reads TGCAGTGCTAAGCTATGGCGGCAATACAATGAGCAGTTCTTC.

This clonotype has ten or more counts. The V gene is TRBV12-3 or TRBV12-4, the J gene TRBJ1-2, with D unresolved. This CDR3 has 13 amino acids. Deletions cut 6 bases from V and 2 bases from J, with 10 bases between. CDR3 amino acids: CASSMTRNYGYTF. The CDR3 DNA reads as TGTGCCAGCAGCATGACGCGCAACTATGGCTACACCTTC.

The genes are TRBV5-6 and TRBJ2-3; weak D call: TRBD2 (5 bases). Per the germline V gene, CDR1 is SGHDT and CDR2 is YYEEEE. The V gene lost 3 bases and the J gene lost 3 bases, with 5 bases spanning the gap. The CDR3 sequence is 12 residues long. The CDR3 coding sequence is TGTGCCAGCAGCTCGGGGACAGATACGCAGTATTTT. It yields the protein CASSSGTDTQYF.

CDR3 nucleotide sequence: TGCAGTGCTAGTGCTCTAGCGGGGAGCCGCGACGAGCAGTACGTC. It translates to CSASALAGSRDEQYV. V usage is TRBV20-1 and J usage is TRBJ2-7; 9 bases match TRBD2. The ends lost 3 bases at V and 5 bases at J; junction bases unmatched: 11. The V gene's germline CDR1 is DFQATT and CDR2 SNEGSKA (reference sequence). The CDR3 spans 15 residues.

The chain joins TRBV12-3 or TRBV12-4 to TRBJ2-1, with D maybe TRBD1 (6 bases). This CDR3 is 14 amino acids long. V lost 2 bases, J lost 5 bases, and 10 bases lay in between. The DNA of the CDR3 is TGTGCCAGCAGTTTAAGCAGGGGCAACAATGAGCAGTTCTTC. This sequence encodes CASSLSRGNNEQFF.

This clonotype turned up a few times. V is TRBV11-3 and J is TRBJ2-7, with 13 nucleotides matching TRBD2. V shed 3 bases, J shed 5 bases, and the junction held 1 base outside the gene matches. CDR1 is SGHNT and CDR2 is YENEEA in the germline V gene. This CDR3 region has 14 residues. CDR3 protein: CASSFGLAGDEQYF. As DNA, the CDR3 is TGTGCCAGCAGCTTCGGACTAGCGGGAGACGAGCAGTACTTC.

This clonotype occurred many times. This chain joins TRBV18 and TRBJ2-5; D remains ambiguous. CDR1 and CDR2 (germline): KGHSH, LQKENI. The CDR3 is made up of 12 amino acids. V lost 4 bases, J lost 0 bases, and 3 bases lay in between. CDR3 amino acids: CASSQYQETQYF. The CDR3 bases are TGTGCCAGCTCACAGTACCAAGAGACCCAGTACTTC.

This rearrangement joins TRBV28 to TRBJ2-3; D uncertain. V lost 7 bases and J 2 bases, leaving 13 bases between the germline ends. Germline-derived CDR1 and CDR2 are MDHEN and SYDVKM. CDR3 size: 14 residues. For the CDR3, the DNA is TGTGCCAGCATCCTAAGTGGATCCACAGATACGCAGTATTTT. This sequence encodes CASILSGSTDTQYF.

The chain combines TRBV19 with TRBJ2-3, with 12 bases lining up with TRBD2. The ends lost 4 bases at V and 5 bases at J; junction bases unmatched: 4. The CDR3 sequence is 15 residues long. From germline, CDR1 is LNHDA and CDR2 SQIVND (reference sequence). In DNA form, the CDR3 reads TGTGCCAGTAGTAGTACTAGCGGGAGGTTAGATACGCAGTATTTT. As protein: CASSSTSGRLDTQYF.

This clonotype was observed at least ten times. The gene calls are TRBV14 and TRBJ2-2; 9 bases fit TRBD1. There are 16 residues in the CDR3. CDR1 and CDR2 from the germline V gene are SGHDN and FVKESK. The trim removed 4 bases at V and 2 bases at J, leaving 5 bases unmatched. CDR3 amino acids: CASSPLGQGNTGELFF. In DNA form, the CDR3 reads TGTGCCAGCAGCCCCTTGGGACAGGGTAACACCGGGGAGCTGTTTTTT.

The V call is TRBV12-3 or TRBV12-4, the J call TRBJ2-3, with TRBD2 matching 7 bases. The CDR3 length is 14 residues. V lost 2 bases, J lost 9 bases, and 8 bases stayed unmatched. The CDR3 reads CASSLRTRESTQYF. As DNA, the CDR3 is TGTGCCAGCAGTTTAAGGACTAGAGAAAGCACGCAGTATTTT.

This clonotype was seen a handful of times. This chain links TRBV6-5 with TRBJ2-3; D ambiguous. Germline V lookup: CDR1 MNHEY, CDR2 SVGAGI. The ends were cut back, 6 bases at V and 5 bases at J, with 6 bases in the middle. The CDR3 consists of 11 residues. CDR3 protein: CASRTEDTQYF. As DNA, the CDR3 is TGTGCCAGCAGGACTGAAGATACGCAGTATTTT.

J is TRBJ2-1 and V is TRBV24-1; D might be TRBD1 (6 bases). With 3 bases removed from V and 5 bases from J, the gap between germline ends came to 13 bases. This CDR3 contains 15 residues. The germline V gene encodes CDR1 KGHDR and CDR2 SFDVKD. CDR3 DNA: TGTGCCACCAGTGATGCCGAGACAGGTAACAATGAGCAGTTCTTC. This sequence encodes CATSDAETGNNEQFF.

This clonotype was recorded at least ten times. The J gene is TRBJ2-7, the V gene TRBV7-9; 9 nucleotides align to TRBD1. V was clipped by 4 bases and J by 5 bases; unmatched bases: 3. Per the germline V gene, CDR1 is SEHNR and CDR2 is FQNEAQ (reference sequence). The CDR3 is made up of 13 amino acids. This CDR3 is CASSSGQGNEQYV. In DNA, the CDR3 is TGTGCCAGCAGCTCCGGACAGGGGAACGAGCAGTACGTC.

The V call is TRBV20-1, the J call TRBJ1-2; weak D call: TRBD1 (6 bases). Germline V gene data show CDR1 as DFQATT and CDR2 as SNEGSKA (reference sequence). CDR3 size: 14 residues. Deletions cut 0 bases from V and 8 bases from J, with 16 bases between. Here the CDR3 DNA reads TGCAGTGCTAGAGAAGGACAGAACCTATGGGGCTACACCTTC. Its translation: CSAREGQNLWGYTF.

The rearrangement uses TRBV7-2 and TRBJ2-3; TRBD1 might be the D (6 bases). V was cut by 1 base and J by 2 bases, with 10 bases left in between. This CDR3 is 15 amino acids long. Per the germline V gene, CDR1 is SGHTA and CDR2 is FQGNSA. CDR3 in amino acids: CASSLVGQITDTQYF. As DNA, the CDR3 is TGTGCCAGCAGCTTAGTTGGACAGATCACAGATACGCAGTATTTT.

This clonotype was recorded many times. The rearrangement joins TRBV6-1 to TRBJ2-1, with 10 bases matching TRBD2. Trimming took 9 bases from V and 7 from J; bases not matched to a gene: 6. The CDR3 contains 13 residues. Germline lookup yields CDR1 MNHNS and CDR2 SASEGT. CDR3 sequence reads: CASIAGGLNEQFF. CDR3 nucleotide sequence: TGTGCCAGTATAGCGGGAGGACTTAATGAGCAGTTCTTC.

This clonotype was observed a single time. This chain links TRBV20-1 with TRBJ1-4; TRBD1 is a possible D gene (5 bases). This CDR3 spans 14 amino acids. The germline V gene encodes CDR1 DFQATT and CDR2 SNEGSKA (reference sequence). The germline V and J ends were trimmed by 4 bases and 0 bases, with 9 bases remaining between them. CDR3 loop: CSATARATNEKLFF. The DNA of the CDR3 is TGCAGTGCTACAGCCAGGGCAACTAATGAAAAACTGTTTTTT.

J is TRBJ2-5 and V is TRBV30; D is ambiguous. Trimming shortened V by 2 bases and J by 5 bases, and 12 bases separated the two germline ends. Looked up from germline, CDR1 is GTSNPN and CDR2 is SVGIG (reference sequence). The CDR3 is made up of 13 amino acids. DNA of the CDR3: TGTGCCTGGAGTAGAAGGAATGGCGAGACCCAGTACTTC. Residues: CAWSRRNGETQYF.

The chain carries TRBV12-3 or TRBV12-4 and TRBJ1-4, with a tentative D call TRBD1 (5 bases). The CDR3 is 15 residues long. The germline V and J ends were trimmed by 7 bases and 4 bases, with 16 bases remaining between them. The CDR3 loop reads CASTVPGLDNEKLFF. The CDR3 nucleotides are TGTGCCAGCACCGTGCCGGGACTAGATAATGAAAAACTGTTTTTT.

This chain uses TRBV27 with TRBJ2-7; D is perhaps TRBD1 (5 bases). Germline CDR1 and CDR2: MNHEY and SMNVEV (reference sequence). This CDR3 has 15 residues. Trimming cost V 2 bases and J 2 bases, with 13 bases left between them. CDR3: CASSLKGLGTYEQYF. The CDR3, as DNA: TGTGCCAGCAGTTTAAAGGGGCTAGGGACCTACGAGCAGTACTTC.

In its sample, this clonotype was seen a few times. The J gene is TRBJ2-1, the V gene TRBV7-9; perhaps TRBD2 as D (5 bases). V was pared by 0 bases and J by 8 bases, with 8 bases between. The CDR3 length is 13 residues. CDR1 is SEHNR, CDR2 FQNEAQ, per germline (reference sequence). In DNA form, the CDR3 reads TGTGCCAGCAGCTTAGCAGCGGTCGATGAGCAGTTCTTC. As protein: CASSLAAVDEQFF.